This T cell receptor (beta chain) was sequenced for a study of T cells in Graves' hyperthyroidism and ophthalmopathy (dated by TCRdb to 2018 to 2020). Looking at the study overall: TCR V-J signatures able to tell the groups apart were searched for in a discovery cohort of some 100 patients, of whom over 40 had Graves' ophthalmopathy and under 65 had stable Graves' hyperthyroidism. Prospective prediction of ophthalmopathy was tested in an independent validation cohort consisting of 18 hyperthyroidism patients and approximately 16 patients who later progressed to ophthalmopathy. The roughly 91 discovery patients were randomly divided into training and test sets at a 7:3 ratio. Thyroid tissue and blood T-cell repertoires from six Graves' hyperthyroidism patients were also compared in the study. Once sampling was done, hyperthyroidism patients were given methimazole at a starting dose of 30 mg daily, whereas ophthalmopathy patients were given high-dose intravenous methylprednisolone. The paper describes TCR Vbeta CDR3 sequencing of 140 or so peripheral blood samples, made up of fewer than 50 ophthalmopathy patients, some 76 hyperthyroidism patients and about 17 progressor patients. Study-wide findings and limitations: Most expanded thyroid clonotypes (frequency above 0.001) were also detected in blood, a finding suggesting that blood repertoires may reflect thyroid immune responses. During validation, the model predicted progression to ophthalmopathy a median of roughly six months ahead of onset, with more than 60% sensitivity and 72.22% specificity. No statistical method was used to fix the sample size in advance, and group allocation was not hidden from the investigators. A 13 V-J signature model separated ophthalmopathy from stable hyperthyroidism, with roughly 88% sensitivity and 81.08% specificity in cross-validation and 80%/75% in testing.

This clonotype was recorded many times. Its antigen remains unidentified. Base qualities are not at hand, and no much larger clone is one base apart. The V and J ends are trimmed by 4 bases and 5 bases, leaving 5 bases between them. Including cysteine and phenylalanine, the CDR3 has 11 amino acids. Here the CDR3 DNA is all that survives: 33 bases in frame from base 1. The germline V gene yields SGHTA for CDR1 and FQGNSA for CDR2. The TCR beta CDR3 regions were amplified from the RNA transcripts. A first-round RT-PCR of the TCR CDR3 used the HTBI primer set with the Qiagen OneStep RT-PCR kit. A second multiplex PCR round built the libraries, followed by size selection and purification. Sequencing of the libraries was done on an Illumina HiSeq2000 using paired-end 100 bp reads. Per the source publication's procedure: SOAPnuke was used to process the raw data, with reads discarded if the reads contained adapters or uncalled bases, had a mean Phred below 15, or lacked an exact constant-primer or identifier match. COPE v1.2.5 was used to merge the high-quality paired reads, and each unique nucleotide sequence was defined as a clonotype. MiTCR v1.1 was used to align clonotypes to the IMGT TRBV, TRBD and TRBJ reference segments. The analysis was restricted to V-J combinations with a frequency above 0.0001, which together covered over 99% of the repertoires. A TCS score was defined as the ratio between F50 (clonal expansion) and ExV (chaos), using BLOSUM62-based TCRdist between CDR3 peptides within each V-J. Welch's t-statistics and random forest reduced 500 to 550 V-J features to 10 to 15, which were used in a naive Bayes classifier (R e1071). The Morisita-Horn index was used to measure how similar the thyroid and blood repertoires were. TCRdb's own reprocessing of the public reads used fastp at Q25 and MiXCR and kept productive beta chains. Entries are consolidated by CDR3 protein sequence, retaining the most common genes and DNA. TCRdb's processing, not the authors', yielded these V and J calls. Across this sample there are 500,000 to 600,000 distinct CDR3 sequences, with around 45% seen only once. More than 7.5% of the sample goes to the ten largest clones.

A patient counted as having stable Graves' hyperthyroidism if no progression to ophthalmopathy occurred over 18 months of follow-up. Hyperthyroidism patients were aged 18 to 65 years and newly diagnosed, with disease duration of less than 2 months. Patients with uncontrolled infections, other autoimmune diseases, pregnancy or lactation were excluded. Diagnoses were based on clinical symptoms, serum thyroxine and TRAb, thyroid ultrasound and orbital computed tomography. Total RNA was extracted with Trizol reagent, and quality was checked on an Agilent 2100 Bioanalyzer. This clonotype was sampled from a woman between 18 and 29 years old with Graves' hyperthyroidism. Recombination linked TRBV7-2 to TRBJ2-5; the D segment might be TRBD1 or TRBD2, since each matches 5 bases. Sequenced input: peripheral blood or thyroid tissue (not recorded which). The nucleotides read TGTGCCAGCAGCTGGGGGGAGACCCAGTACTTC. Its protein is CASSWGETQYF.